A single sample gave rise to the 29 T cell receptor beta chains below, sequenced in a study of blood T cell repertoires in COVID-19. Clones were read by immunoSEQ multiplex PCR, and TCRdb kept only the in-frame ones, dropping some. There are tens of thousands of clones in the sample; 70% to 90% occur only once, and 1.5% to 2.5% lies in the top ten. The sample comprised peripheral blood. The receptor source for this set is a woman of 80 years or more with active or convalescent COVID-19.

The V gene is TRBV19, the J gene TRBJ2-7, with D unresolved. Trimming removed 4 bases from V and 3 bases from J, with 7 bases in between. CDR3 length equals 12 residues. Germline V gene data show CDR1 as LNHDA and CDR2 as SQIVND (reference sequence). The CDR3 reads CASSTIGYEQYF. CDR3 in DNA: TGTGCCAGTAGTACTATTGGCTACGAGCAGTACTTC.

The V call is TRBV7-2, the J call TRBJ1-6, with a possible D match to TRBD1 (5 bases). The CDR3 extends over 15 amino acids. Trimming pared 1 base from V and 9 bases from J, leaving 13 bases between. Germline CDR1 and CDR2: SGHTA and FQGNSA. CDR3 bases: TGTGCCAGCAGCTTAGGTCGAAGGGGCGGTTCACCCCTCCACTTT. It is translated as CASSLGRRGGSPLHF.

This chain connects TRBV24-1 to TRBJ1-1; TRBD1 might be the D (6 bases). This CDR3 region has 15 residues. The germline V and J ends were trimmed by 3 bases and 5 bases, with 15 bases remaining between them. From germline, CDR1 is KGHDR and CDR2 SFDVKD. The CDR3 sequence is CATSDTTGPGTEAFF. The CDR3 DNA sequence: TGTGCCACCAGTGATACGACAGGCCCGGGGACTGAAGCTTTCTTT.

This chain uses TRBV27 with TRBJ1-6; 10 bases match TRBD1. The CDR3 has 19 amino acids. With 4 bases clipped from V and 6 bases from J, the junction kept 15 bases outside the gene matches. CDR1 MNHEY and CDR2 SMNVEV come from the germline V gene (reference sequence). This CDR3 reads CASSSYSLSTGGINSPLHF. In DNA form, the CDR3 reads TGTGCCAGCAGTTCATATTCCCTCTCGACAGGGGGCATTAATTCACCCCTCCACTTT.

The chain combines TRBV29-1 with TRBJ1-2; 8 bases line up with TRBD1. The CDR3 consists of 13 residues. Per the germline V gene, CDR1 is SQVTM and CDR2 is ANQGSEA. J gave up 2 bases and V 7 bases, and 6 bases lay outside the gene matches. CDR3 region: CSAAGQENYGYTF. CDR3 coding DNA: TGCAGCGCCGCGGGACAGGAGAACTATGGCTACACCTTC.

This clone showed up just a few times. The CDR3 nucleotides are TGTGCCAGCAGCCGGGACTACAGGGACACCGGGGAGCTGTTTTTT. It specifies CASSRDYRDTGELFF. This rearrangement joins TRBV7-9 to TRBJ2-2; D may be TRBD2 (7 bases). V was cut by 5 bases and J by 3 bases, with 13 bases left in between. In germline, CDR1 is SEHNR, CDR2 FQNEAQ (reference sequence). The CDR3 spans 15 residues.

This clone was detected only once. The CDR3 here is CASSLAVEGNEQYF. DNA for the CDR3: TGTGCCAGCAGCTTAGCCGTCGAGGGAAACGAGCAGTACTTC. This chain joins TRBV7-9 and TRBJ2-7; the D gene is possibly TRBD2 (5 bases). The V and J ends lost 0 bases and 5 bases respectively, with 11 bases between them. Looked up from germline, CDR1 is SEHNR and CDR2 is FQNEAQ (reference sequence). The length of the CDR3 is 14 residues.

DNA for the CDR3: TGTGCCAGCAGCTCACCGCCGGGAGGGCGCACTGAAGCTTTCTTT. This gives the protein CASSSPPGGRTEAFF. The chain is built from TRBV7-9 and TRBJ1-1; D gene ambiguous. CDR1 and CDR2 (germline): SEHNR, FQNEAQ (reference sequence). With 4 bases removed from V and 4 bases from J, the gap between germline ends came to 16 bases. The CDR3 loop spans 15 amino acids.

The chain employs TRBV5-1 and TRBJ2-7; D unresolved. Deletions cut 0 bases from V and 4 bases from J, with 11 bases between. The CDR3 covers 14 residues. Germline assignment: CDR1 SGHRS and CDR2 YFSETQ. The CDR3 sequence is CASSLANPQYEQYF. The DNA of the CDR3 is TGCGCCAGCAGCTTGGCCAACCCACAGTACGAGCAGTACTTC.

This chain uses TRBV18 with TRBJ2-7; perhaps TRBD1 as D (5 bases). The CDR3 runs 13 residues. Trimming took 5 bases from V and 2 from J, leaving 10 bases between them. CDR1 and CDR2 (germline): KGHSH, LQKENI. The CDR3 DNA follows: TGTGCCAGCTCAGTGTCAGGGCCCTACGAGCAGTACTTC. Translating it yields CASSVSGPYEQYF.

For the CDR3, the DNA is TGTGCCAGCAGCGTAGTAGCGGGAGGCAATGAGCAGTTCTTC. Encoded protein: CASSVVAGGNEQFF. J is TRBJ2-1 and V is TRBV9; 10 nucleotides line up with TRBD2. The V gene end was trimmed by 0 bases and the J gene end by 6 bases; junction bases not matched to a gene: 0. From germline, CDR1 is SGDLS and CDR2 YYNGEE. This CDR3 has 14 residues.

The chain uses TRBV5-4 and TRBJ2-5; D might be TRBD2 (6 bases). Germline V CDR1 and CDR2: SGHNT, YYREEE (reference sequence). The CDR3 consists of 14 residues. V was clipped by 3 bases and J by 2 bases, with 11 bases between them. The CDR3 region is CASSSTRRQETQYF. The CDR3 DNA follows: TGTGCCAGCAGCTCGACTAGGAGGCAAGAGACCCAGTACTTC.

This clone was observed a single time. The V call is TRBV5-8, the J call TRBJ1-2, with D hard to call. The germline V gene encodes CDR1 SGHTS and CDR2 YDEGEE. CDR3 length: 14 amino acids. V was trimmed by 2 bases and J by 5 bases, leaving 13 bases between them. CDR3 DNA: TGTGCCAGCAGCTTCGGCAGGCCCCTGTATGGCTACACCTTC. Amino acids: CASSFGRPLYGYTF.

J is TRBJ2-1 and V is TRBV21-1; TRBD2, the D gene given by the table, was not confirmed from the DNA. TRBV21-1 is noted as a pseudogene. This CDR3 has 15 amino acids. CDR3 sequence (DNA): TGTGCCAGCAGCTCCCGGACTAGCGGTTACAATGAGCAGTTCTTC. Residues: CASSSRTSGYNEQFF.

The chain couples TRBV4-2 to TRBJ1-5; D gene uncertain. This CDR3 region has 16 residues. V lost 1 base to trimming and J lost 6 bases, with 16 bases between them. Germline V gene data show CDR1 as LGHNA and CDR2 as YNFKEQ. CDR3 in amino acids: CASSQGVVGPGQPQHF. CDR3 DNA: TGTGCCAGCAGCCAAGGGGTGGTGGGCCCCGGTCAGCCCCAGCATTTT.

The chain joins TRBV3-1 (or the pseudogene TRBV3-2) to TRBJ1-1; tentatively, D is TRBD1 (6 bases). The CDR3 loop spans 15 amino acids. Germline CDR1 LGHDT, CDR2 YNNKEL (reference sequence). Trimming left V 1 base short and J 5 bases short, with 14 bases between. Written as DNA, the CDR3 is TGTGCCAGCAGCCAAGGTGAAAAAAGGGGGACTGAAGCTTTCTTT. This translates into CASSQGEKRGTEAFF.

This clone was picked up one time. The chain is built from TRBV3-1 (or the pseudogene TRBV3-2) and TRBJ1-1; D not certain. The CDR3 runs to 14 residues. CDR1 LGHDT and CDR2 YNNKEL come from the germline V gene (reference sequence). Trimming stripped 3 bases from V and 1 base from J, with 9 bases between. The CDR3 protein is CASSHRSSNTEAFF. The CDR3 DNA is TGTGCCAGCAGCCACAGGTCCTCGAACACTGAAGCTTTCTTT.

The CDR3 DNA is TGTGCCAGCAGTTCCGGTTGGACTAGCGGGCCGTCTTACCAAGAGACCCAGTACTTC. Translation gives CASSSGWTSGPSYQETQYF. J is TRBJ2-5 and V is TRBV6-2 or TRBV6-3, with 11 bases matching TRBD2. Germline V gene lookup returns CDR1 MNHEY and CDR2 SVGEGT. The junction had 13 bases not matched to a gene; V was cut back by 4 bases and J by 0 bases. The CDR3 has 19 amino acids.

CDR3: CSGRGDTEAFF. CDR3 DNA: TGCAGTGGGAGGGGTGACACTGAAGCTTTCTTT. The V and J genes are TRBV20-1 and TRBJ1-1; TRBD1 is a possible D gene (5 bases). The CDR3 length is 11 residues. Per germline, CDR1 DFQATT and CDR2 SNEGSKA (reference sequence). V was trimmed by 7 bases and J by 3 bases, leaving 9 bases between them.

The J gene is TRBJ2-1, the V gene TRBV5-1; D may be TRBD2 (6 bases). This CDR3 is 16 amino acids long. CDR1 is SGHRS, CDR2 YFSETQ, per germline. Trimming stripped 0 bases from V and 0 bases from J, with 10 bases between. The CDR3 region has the DNA TGCGCCAGCAGCTTGGCACTAGCTCGCTCCTACAATGAGCAGTTCTTC. This translates into CASSLALARSYNEQFF.

There are a few counts of this clone. The V and J genes are TRBV20-1 and TRBJ2-1, with D possibly being TRBD2 (5 bases). The V gene's germline CDR1 is DFQATT and CDR2 SNEGSKA (reference sequence). The CDR3 is 11 residues long. V was cut by 4 bases and J by 9 bases, with 10 bases left in between. The CDR3 loop reads CSATPEAEQFF. In DNA, the CDR3 is TGCAGTGCTACCCCGGAGGCTGAGCAGTTCTTC.

V and J are TRBV6-5 and TRBJ1-3, with D tentatively TRBD1 (6 bases). Between the trimmed V and J ends, which lost 6 bases and 0 bases, there was a span of 12 bases. Germline CDR1 MNHEY, CDR2 SVGAGI. CDR3 length: 15 amino acids. In nucleotides, the CDR3 is TGTGCCAGCAGCCTCGACAGGATCTCTGGAAACACCATATATTTT. It translates to CASSLDRISGNTIYF.

The chain uses TRBV5-5 and TRBJ1-5; perhaps TRBD1 as D (6 bases). Germline lookup yields CDR1 SGHKS and CDR2 YYEKEE (reference sequence). V lost 2 bases and J 2 bases, leaving 17 bases between the germline ends. The CDR3 runs to 17 residues. As DNA, the CDR3 is TGTGCCAGCAGCTTCGGCAGGGGAGTGGAGGGCAATCAGCCCCAGCATTTT. Translated, it gives CASSFGRGVEGNQPQHF.

This rearrangement joins TRBV7-9 to TRBJ2-3, with D perhaps matching TRBD1 (6 bases). V lost 2 bases and J lost 3, with 9 bases in between. The germline gives CDR1 SEHNR, CDR2 FQNEAQ (reference sequence). This CDR3 has 14 amino acids. Here the CDR3 reads CASSLTGSTDTQYF. Here the CDR3 DNA reads TGTGCCAGCAGCTTAACAGGGAGTACAGATACGCAGTATTTT.

V gene TRBV7-2 combines with J gene TRBJ1-3; 9 positions agree with TRBD1. J was trimmed by 3 bases and V by 5 bases; bases with no gene match: 5. From germline, CDR1 is SGHTA and CDR2 FQGNSA. There are 15 residues in the CDR3. Written as DNA, the CDR3 is TGTGCCAGCAGCCCCGGGACAGGGATTGGAAACACCATATATTTT. Encoded protein: CASSPGTGIGNTIYF.

V is TRBV2 and J is TRBJ2-3; no reliable D call. This CDR3 region has 15 residues. Trimming shortened V by 6 bases and J by 4 bases, and 17 bases separated the two germline ends. CDR1 and CDR2 (germline): SNHLY, FYNNEI. Here the CDR3 reads CASRALVSLADTQYF. For the CDR3, the DNA is TGTGCCAGCAGGGCCCTAGTGTCCCTTGCAGATACGCAGTATTTT.

The chain carries TRBV18 and TRBJ1-2, with D perhaps TRBD1 (6 bases). This CDR3 comprises 13 residues. V was trimmed by 2 bases and J by 6 bases, leaving 10 bases between them. Germline-derived CDR1 and CDR2 are KGHSH and LQKENI. CDR3 sequence reads: CASSPSAGDGYTF. DNA for the CDR3: TGTGCCAGCTCACCAAGCGCAGGGGATGGCTACACCTTC. Combining the CDR3 with reference TRBV18 and TRBJ1-2 gives the whole variable domain NAGVMQNPRHLVRRRGQEARLRCSPMKGHSHVYWYRQLPEEGLKFMVYLQKENIIDESGMPKERFSAEFPKEGPSILRIQQVVRGDSAAYFCASSPSAGDGYTFGSGTRLTVV.

The chain combines TRBV2 with TRBJ2-7, with TRBD2 matching over 8 bases. Per the germline V gene, CDR1 is SNHLY and CDR2 is FYNNEI. The trim removed 8 bases at V and 6 bases at J, leaving 12 bases unmatched. This CDR3 spans 14 amino acids. This chain's CDR3 is CASWERAGEGEQYF. The DNA for the CDR3 is TGTGCCAGCTGGGAGAGAGCGGGAGAGGGCGAGCAGTACTTC.

This chain joins TRBV24-1 and TRBJ1-5; weak D call: TRBD1 (6 bases). CDR3 length: 15 amino acids. The V end was cut by 5 bases, the J end by 0 bases, with 10 bases between. Germline loops: CDR1 KGHDR, CDR2 SFDVKD. The CDR3 sequence is CATSGAGVSNQPQHF. Here the CDR3 DNA reads TGTGCCACCAGTGGTGCAGGGGTTAGCAATCAGCCCCAGCATTTT.